Following are 32 T cell receptor beta chains from one sample sequenced in a study of cytomegalovirus exposure and HLA in healthy donors. A multiplex PCR was run with 60 Vbeta primers and 13 Jbeta primers. Sequenced by immunoSEQ multiplex PCR; TCRdb stores in-frame clones only, minus some. The sample has about 190,000 clones; about 87% are singletons. Material for sequencing was PBMCs. These receptors all stem from a woman under 30 in good health and CMV-seronegative.

The chain uses TRBV19 and TRBJ1-5; 9 positions match TRBD1. Germline CDR1 and CDR2: LNHDA and SQIVND (reference sequence). This CDR3 region has 15 residues. The junction had 6 bases not matched to a gene; V was cut back by 3 bases and J by 6 bases. The CDR3 spells CASSIVQGAVQPQHF. The DNA of the CDR3 is TGTGCCAGTAGTATTGTACAGGGGGCGGTTCAGCCCCAGCATTTT.

The chain couples TRBV5-1 to TRBJ1-1; D may be TRBD1 (5 bases). The CDR3 totals 16 residues. Germline V CDR1 and CDR2: SGHRS, YFSETQ. V was pared by 0 bases and J by 3 bases, with 15 bases between. The DNA for the CDR3 is TGCGCCAGCAGCTTGGGGGCAGGGTCGGTCGACACTGAAGCTTTCTTT. Protein sequence: CASSLGAGSVDTEAFF.

J is TRBJ2-5 and V is TRBV9, with 10 bases fitting TRBD2. The CDR3 spans 16 residues. Losses at the gene ends were 4 bases for V and 3 bases for J; bases not matched to a gene: 9. Germline CDR1 and CDR2: SGDLS and YYNGEE. CDR3 residues: CASSLGPSGREETQYF. The CDR3 nucleotides are TGTGCCAGCAGCCTTGGGCCTAGCGGGAGAGAAGAGACCCAGTACTTC. The full variable domain, in which reference TRBV9 and TRBJ2-5 provide the parts outside the CDR3, is DSGVTQTPKHLITATGQRVTLRCSPRSGDLSVYWYQQSLDQGLQFLIQYYNGEERAKGNILERFSAQQFPDLHSELNLSSLELGDSALYFCASSLGPSGREETQYFGPGTRLLVL.

V and J are TRBV2 and TRBJ2-5; D may be TRBD1 (6 bases). CDR3 length equals 14 residues. CDR1 is SNHLY, CDR2 FYNNEI, per germline. Trimming left V 0 bases short and J 4 bases short, with 9 bases between. In nucleotides, the CDR3 is TGTGCCAGCAGTGAAGCGCTCAGGGGAGAGACCCAGTACTTC. This sequence encodes CASSEALRGETQYF.

This clone has a handful of counts. This chain joins TRBV6-5 and TRBJ1-5; D possibly corresponds to TRBD1 (6 bases). V was shortened by 4 bases and J by 5 bases, with 9 bases between the two germline ends. The CDR3 runs to 13 residues. Germline V gives CDR1 MNHEY, CDR2 SVGAGI. CDR3 sequence reads: CASSSQGYQPQHF. The CDR3, as DNA: TGTGCCAGCAGTTCGCAGGGGTATCAGCCCCAGCATTTT.

V is TRBV23-1 and J is TRBJ2-2, with 9 positions matching TRBD1. TRBV23-1 is placed among ORFs of uncertain function. V lost 6 bases to trimming and J lost 6 bases; unmatched junction nucleotides: 8. The CDR3 has 15 residues. CDR3: CASRLWTGEAGELFF. The CDR3 bases are TGCGCCAGCAGGCTGTGGACAGGGGAGGCCGGGGAGCTGTTTTTT.

V usage is TRBV9 and J usage is TRBJ2-5; perhaps TRBD1 as D (8 bases). The DNA end favors TRBJ2-7, so the J call may be wrong. This CDR3 has 14 residues. From germline, CDR1 is SGDLS and CDR2 YYNGEE. The CDR3 coding sequence is TGTGCCAGCAGCGTAGACAGGGGGGGTTACGAGCAGTACTTC. It yields the protein CASSVDRGGYEQYF.

The V and J genes are TRBV15 and TRBJ2-4; the match to TRBD2 covers 9 bases. This CDR3 contains 15 residues. The V segment lost 4 bases and the J segment 6 bases; nucleotides outside the gene matches: 7. Germline CDR1 reads LNHNV; CDR2 reads YYDKDF (reference sequence). The CDR3, as DNA: TGTGCCACCAGCAAGAGCGGGAGGACCCTAAACATTCAGTACTTC. Translation gives CATSKSGRTLNIQYF. The full variable domain, with the rest looked up from reference TRBV15 and TRBJ2-4, is DAMVIQNPRYQVTQFGKPVTLSCSQTLNHNVMYWYQQKSSQAPKLLFHYYDKDFNNEADTPDNFQSRRPNTSFCFLDIRSPGLGDTAMYLCATSKSGRTLNIQYFGAGTRLSVL.

This chain joins TRBV28 and TRBJ1-1; 8 positions match TRBD1. Germline CDR1 MDHEN, CDR2 SYDVKM. This CDR3 region has 15 residues. V was clipped by 5 bases and J by 5 bases; unmatched bases: 10. The CDR3 loop reads CASSTQGASRTEAFF. The DNA of the CDR3 is TGTGCCAGCAGTACCCAGGGGGCGAGTCGTACTGAAGCTTTCTTT.

V is TRBV7-9 and J is TRBJ1-6; 8 bases fit TRBD1. The germline gives CDR1 SEHNR, CDR2 FQNEAQ (reference sequence). Trimming removed 1 base from V and 9 bases from J; junction bases left unmatched: 17. The CDR3 length is 19 residues. CDR3 in amino acids: CASSLGRTGSIFGGSPLHF. In DNA, the CDR3 is TGTGCCAGCAGCTTAGGCCGGACAGGGTCGATTTTTGGTGGTTCACCCCTCCACTTT.

The CDR3 nucleotides read TGTGCCAGCAGTTATTCGCCCGGGACACCCTACGAGCAGTACTTC. Translated: CASSYSPGTPYEQYF. The V call is TRBV6-5, the J call TRBJ2-7; D is perhaps TRBD1 (6 bases). Germline V gene sequence: CDR1 MNHEY, CDR2 SVGAGI. V gave up 3 bases and J gave up 2 bases, with 14 bases separating them. CDR3 length: 15 amino acids.

This clone was seen a few times. The rearrangement joins TRBV19 to TRBJ2-3; D is possibly TRBD2 (6 bases). V dropped 3 bases and J dropped 0 bases, with 10 bases sitting between them. Germline V gene sequence: CDR1 LNHDA, CDR2 SQIVND (reference sequence). The CDR3 spans 15 residues. As DNA, the CDR3 is TGTGCCAGTAGTATCGGGGGTCCTAGCACAGATACGCAGTATTTT. Translating gives CASSIGGPSTDTQYF.

DNA for the CDR3: TGTGCCTCCGCTCAGGGGGACTCGGGGGAGCAGTACTTC. Protein: CASAQGDSGEQYF. The V gene is TRBV5-6, the J gene TRBJ2-7; weak D call: TRBD1 (7 bases). The CDR3 has 13 amino acids. Trimming took 10 bases from V and 7 from J, leaving 21 bases between them. The V gene's germline CDR1 is SGHDT and CDR2 YYEEEE.

The chain employs TRBV5-1 and TRBJ1-6, with TRBD1 matching 7 bases. The CDR3 spans 14 residues. Germline loops: CDR1 SGHRS, CDR2 YFSETQ. V shed 0 bases and J 7 bases; nucleotides not matched to a gene: 1. CDR3 loop: CASSLGTGNSPLHF. The CDR3 DNA follows: TGCGCCAGCAGCTTGGGGACAGGAAATTCACCCCTCCACTTT.

The chain links TRBV5-4 to TRBJ1-5; possibly TRBD1 for D (6 bases). Germline assignment: CDR1 SGHNT and CDR2 YYREEE (reference sequence). This CDR3 comprises 15 residues. Trimming pared 0 bases from V and 1 base from J, leaving 8 bases between. The DNA of the CDR3 is TGTGCCAGCAGCTTGGGCGGACAGAGCAATCAGCCCCAGCATTTT. Translating it yields CASSLGGQSNQPQHF.

This sequence joins TRBV7-2 and TRBJ1-1, with D tentatively TRBD1 (6 bases). Germline V gene sequence: CDR1 SGHTA, CDR2 FQGNSA. The V gene lost 7 bases and the J gene lost 7 bases, with 16 bases spanning the gap. The CDR3 is 13 residues long. The CDR3 sequence is CASIQGMVGEAFF. DNA for the CDR3: TGTGCCAGCATCCAGGGGATGGTGGGTGAAGCTTTCTTT.

This sequence joins TRBV7-9 and TRBJ2-1, with D possibly TRBD2 on 6 matching bases. Germline CDR1 and CDR2: SEHNR and FQNEAQ (reference sequence). The CDR3 sequence is 12 residues long. Trimming took off 3 bases at V and 10 bases at J, with 10 bases between the two ends. The DNA for the CDR3 is TGTGCCAGCAGCTTGGACTACAGGGAGCAGTTCTTC. This translates into CASSLDYREQFF.

The rearrangement links TRBV10-3 to TRBJ1-2, with 7 positions matching TRBD1. V shed 4 bases and J 4 bases; nucleotides not matched to a gene: 3. Germline V gene data show CDR1 as ENHRY and CDR2 as SYGVKD. CDR3 length: 13 amino acids. CDR3 protein: CAISGQGGYGYTF. The CDR3 coding sequence is TGTGCCATCAGTGGACAGGGAGGCTATGGCTACACCTTC.

The rearrangement links TRBV6-1 to TRBJ2-1, with 7 bases aligning to TRBD2. CDR1 and CDR2 (germline): MNHNS, SASEGT. Trimming at V came to 3 bases and at J to 2 bases, leaving 7 bases not matched to a gene. This CDR3 region has 16 residues. The CDR3 protein is CASSDRMGRAYNEQFF. The CDR3 nucleotides read TGTGCCAGCAGTGATCGAATGGGGAGGGCCTACAATGAGCAGTTCTTC.

On this clone itself: Relative to the germline gene, one junction end is altered; a read error may explain this. The gene calls are TRBV7-9 and TRBJ2-7; TRBD1 matches at 7 bases. In germline, CDR1 is SEHNR, CDR2 FQNEAQ (reference sequence). The CDR3 runs to 12 residues. CDR3 in DNA: TGTGCCAGCAGCTTAGTACCGGGACAGAGTATCTTC. This sequence encodes CASSLVPGQSIF.

The rearrangement uses TRBV2 and TRBJ1-5; tentatively, D is TRBD1 (5 bases). Germline V CDR1 and CDR2: SNHLY, FYNNEI. V lost 5 bases and J lost 0, with 20 bases in between. This CDR3 region has 18 residues. Here the CDR3 reads CASSPRTRRLNSNQPQHF. The DNA of the CDR3 is TGTGCCAGCAGTCCCCGGACAAGGAGACTGAATAGCAATCAGCCCCAGCATTTT.

The genes are TRBV12-1 and TRBJ2-5; the DNA was not compared with TRBD2, the D call given in the table. TRBV12-1 counts as a pseudogene. The length of the CDR3 is 17 residues. The CDR3: CASSFAGLAGDQETQYF. The CDR3 DNA is TGTGCCAGCAGCTTTGCGGGACTAGCGGGGGATCAAGAGACCCAGTACTTC.

The chain has TRBV30 and TRBJ1-2, with TRBD1 matching 8 bases. This CDR3 region has 17 residues. Germline V gene lookup returns CDR1 GTSNPN and CDR2 SVGIG (reference sequence). The V and J ends lost 2 bases and 1 base, in that order; junction bases with no gene match: 12. The CDR3 DNA reads as TGTGCCTGGAGTAAAGGACAGGGTGGGCCCTATAACTATGGCTACACCTTC. It codes for CAWSKGQGGPYNYGYTF.

The V gene is TRBV19, the J gene TRBJ2-7; possible D gene TRBD2, 6 bases. Germline loops: CDR1 LNHDA, CDR2 SQIVND (reference sequence). Trimming took off 6 bases at V and 4 bases at J, with 16 bases between the two ends. The CDR3 loop spans 14 amino acids. The CDR3 bases are TGTGCCAGTAGCCCCCCCGGGGAGGCATACGAGCAGTACTTC. Protein sequence: CASSPPGEAYEQYF.

V and J are TRBV7-2 and TRBJ2-7, with a weak D call TRBD1 (5 bases). This CDR3 comprises 15 residues. CDR1 and CDR2 from the germline V gene are SGHTA and FQGNSA. Trimming took 7 bases from V and 2 from J, leaving 18 bases between them. The CDR3 is CASTPQQGTTYEQYF. For the CDR3, the DNA is TGTGCCAGCACCCCCCAGCAGGGTACCACCTACGAGCAGTACTTC.

This clone has a single count. The V gene is TRBV27, the J gene TRBJ1-1; D call uncertain. This CDR3 region has 15 residues. Germline V CDR1 and CDR2: MNHEY, SMNVEV (reference sequence). Between the trimmed V and J ends, which lost 7 bases and 0 bases, there was a span of 15 bases. In DNA form, the CDR3 reads TGTGCCAGCACTTACAGACGGGGATTGAACACTGAAGCTTTCTTT. This encodes CASTYRRGLNTEAFF.

This clone was recorded a few times. The chain employs TRBV6-6 and TRBJ2-3; D unclear. This CDR3 has 13 residues. V was shortened by 0 bases and J by 2 bases, with 3 bases between the two germline ends. The V gene's germline CDR1 is MNHNY and CDR2 SVGAGI (reference sequence). The CDR3 DNA reads TGTGCCAGCAGTTACTCCGTCACAGATACGCAGTATTTT. Protein: CASSYSVTDTQYF.

V gene TRBV5-4 combines with J gene TRBJ1-1; perhaps TRBD1 as D (5 bases). V lost 4 bases to trimming and J lost 4 bases, with 14 bases between them. Germline CDR1 is SGHNT and CDR2 is YYREEE (reference sequence). This CDR3 contains 14 residues. CDR3 in amino acids: CASSGGGGGTEAFF. The CDR3 coding sequence is TGTGCCAGCAGCGGCGGGGGGGGTGGCACTGAAGCTTTCTTT.

The rearrangement uses TRBV7-6 and TRBJ2-6; D unresolved. This CDR3 has 17 residues. Germline V lookup: CDR1 SGHVS, CDR2 FNYEAQ. The ends were cut back, 2 bases at V and 0 bases at J, with 11 bases in the middle. The CDR3 bases are TGTGCCAGCAGCTTATATGGCGGAAGCTCTGGGGCCAACGTCCTGACTTTC. It yields the protein CASSLYGGSSGANVLTF.

The rearrangement uses TRBV6-5 and TRBJ2-7; D possibly corresponds to TRBD1 (5 bases). The CDR3 sequence is 13 residues long. CDR1 MNHEY and CDR2 SVGAGI come from the germline V gene. V was trimmed by 6 bases and J by 4 bases, leaving 13 bases between them. In nucleotides, the CDR3 is TGTGCCAGCAGCCTTAGACAGAGTTACGAGCAGTACTTC. The encoded protein is CASSLRQSYEQYF.

The genes are TRBV5-6 and TRBJ2-3; 12 bases are a match to TRBD2. Trimming took 2 bases from V and 3 from J; bases not matched to a gene: 4. Germline V gene lookup returns CDR1 SGHDT and CDR2 YYEEEE. The CDR3 is 16 residues long. DNA for the CDR3: TGTGCCAGCAGCTTCCTAGCGGGGGGGCGGACAGATACGCAGTATTTT. This encodes CASSFLAGGRTDTQYF.

The V call is TRBV11-2, the J call TRBJ2-7, with D maybe TRBD2 (6 bases). V lost 3 bases, J lost 3 bases, and 12 bases lay in between. This CDR3 has 14 amino acids. Germline CDR1 is SGHAT and CDR2 is FQNNGV. The CDR3: CASSLAGSHYEQYF. For the CDR3, the DNA is TGTGCCAGCAGCTTGGCGGGAAGCCACTACGAGCAGTACTTC.